Below are 25 T cell receptor beta chains sequenced from a single sample in a study of cytomegalovirus exposure and HLA in healthy donors. This table comes from immunoSEQ multiplex PCR, and its TCRdb copy is limited to in-frame clones, with some not included. This sample has around 150,000 clones, with more than 75% found just once. Sequenced sample: PBMCs. The receptors come from a young man in good health and CMV-seronegative.

The CDR3 spells CASRPPGQADSRDIQYF. The CDR3 DNA is TGTGCCAGTAGGCCTCCGGGACAGGCTGATTCTAGGGACATTCAGTACTTC. The V call is TRBV19, the J call TRBJ2-4; TRBD1 matches 8 bases. Germline CDR1 and CDR2: LNHDA and SQIVND (reference sequence). The CDR3 sequence is 17 residues long. V dropped 6 bases and J dropped 8; count of bases not matched to a gene: 18.

CDR3 amino acids: CAVLIAGRQETQYF. CDR3 sequence (DNA): TGTGCCGTGCTAATAGCGGGGAGACAAGAGACCCAGTACTTC. The chain couples TRBV2 to TRBJ2-5; TRBD2 matches 8 bases. J gave up 2 bases and V 11 bases, and 10 bases lay outside the gene matches. There are 14 residues in the CDR3. CDR1 and CDR2 from the germline V gene are SNHLY and FYNNEI.

This chain links TRBV6-1 with TRBJ1-5; maybe TRBD1 (5 bases). V was clipped by 10 bases and J by 4 bases, with 14 bases between them. CDR1 and CDR2 from the germline V gene are MNHNS and SASEGT. There are 13 residues in the CDR3. CDR3 in DNA: TGTGCCACCCGGGACGGGGGGAATCAGCCCCAGCATTTT. It translates to CATRDGGNQPQHF.

V usage is TRBV5-4 and J usage is TRBJ2-7, with 7 bases lining up with TRBD2. Trimming removed 6 bases from V and 6 bases from J; junction bases left unmatched: 3. Germline CDR1 SGHNT, CDR2 YYREEE (reference sequence). CDR3 length: 11 residues. CDR3 residues: CASTGTTEQYF. CDR3 in DNA: TGTGCCAGCACAGGGACTACCGAGCAGTACTTC. Supplemented by reference TRBV5-4 and TRBJ2-7, the full variable domain reads ETGVTQSPTHLIKTRGQQVTLRCSSQSGHNTVSWYQQALGQGPQFIFQYYREEENGRGNFPPRFSGLQFPNYSSELNVNALELDDSALYLCASTGTTEQYFGPGTRLTVT.

The gene calls are TRBV6-5 and TRBJ2-5; TRBD2 matches at 8 bases. V was pared by 7 bases and J by 4 bases, with 8 bases of the junction left unmatched. Germline CDR1 is MNHEY and CDR2 is SVGAGI. The CDR3 runs to 14 residues. CDR3 DNA: TGTGCCAGCAAAAGAGCGGGGGTGGGAGAGACCCAGTACTTC. Translating gives CASKRAGVGETQYF.

The V and J genes are TRBV5-1 and TRBJ2-1, with TRBD1 identical over 7 bases. CDR3 length: 14 residues. V shed 2 bases and J 4 bases; nucleotides not matched to a gene: 3. From germline, CDR1 is SGHRS and CDR2 YFSETQ. In nucleotides, the CDR3 is TGCGCCAGCAGCTTCGGGACAGATTACAATGAGCAGTTCTTC. Amino acid sequence: CASSFGTDYNEQFF. The whole variable domain, filled in from reference TRBV5-1 and TRBJ2-1, reads KAGVTQTPRYLIKTRGQQVTLSCSPISGHRSVSWYQQTPGQGLQFLFEYFSETQRNKGNFPGRFSGRQFSNSRSEMNVSTLELGDSALYLCASSFGTDYNEQFFGPGTRLTVL.

The chain couples TRBV4-2 to TRBJ2-3; no clear D. V gave up 3 bases and J gave up 0 bases, with 10 bases separating them. The CDR3 is made up of 15 amino acids. Germline CDR1 and CDR2: LGHNA and YNFKEQ. CDR3 sequence: CASSHPRPSTDTQYF. The CDR3 DNA follows: TGTGCCAGCAGCCATCCGAGGCCTAGCACAGATACGCAGTATTTT.

The genes are TRBV29-1 and TRBJ2-3; D unclear. Trimming took off 2 bases at V and 5 bases at J, with 8 bases between the two ends. There are 12 residues in the CDR3. CDR1 is SQVTM, CDR2 ANQGSEA, per germline. The CDR3 bases are TGCAGCGTTGAAATGCGAGGAGATACGCAGTATTTT. Protein sequence: CSVEMRGDTQYF.

This chain connects TRBV20-1 to TRBJ2-1; the D is unclear. The CDR3 is 10 residues long. From germline, CDR1 is DFQATT and CDR2 SNEGSKA (reference sequence). Trimming pared 3 bases from V and 5 bases from J, leaving 2 bases between. As DNA, the CDR3 is TGCAGTGCTAGCGACAATGAGCAGTTCTTC. It yields the protein CSASDNEQFF.

This chain uses TRBV10-1 with TRBJ2-7; 14 bases are a match to TRBD2. The CDR3 is made up of 15 amino acids. The ends lost 2 bases at V and 4 bases at J; junction bases unmatched: 1. The germline V gene has CDR1 WNHNN and CDR2 SYGVQD (reference sequence). The CDR3 DNA sequence: TGCGCCAGCAGTGAGGGACTAGCGGGAGGATACGAGCAGTACTTC. Its translation is CASSEGLAGGYEQYF.

The chain carries TRBV28 and TRBJ2-5, with D maybe TRBD2 (6 bases). Deletions cut 6 bases from V and 2 bases from J, with 13 bases between. The germline V gene has CDR1 MDHEN and CDR2 SYDVKM. This CDR3 comprises 14 residues. The CDR3 loop reads CASRKGGPQETQYF. CDR3 bases: TGTGCCAGCAGAAAAGGAGGGCCTCAAGAGACCCAGTACTTC.

This rearrangement joins TRBV11-3 to TRBJ2-1, with 11 bases lining up with TRBD2. The CDR3 covers 17 residues. Germline trimming cut 5 bases from V and 1 base from J; bases unmatched to any gene: 7. CDR1 SGHNT and CDR2 YENEEA come from the germline V gene. In DNA, the CDR3 is TGTGCCAGCAGCCCGGGTAGCGGGGGGGCATCCTACAATGAGCAGTTCTTC. Translating it yields CASSPGSGGASYNEQFF.

This clone occurred once. The J gene is TRBJ2-7, the V gene TRBV28; 8 nucleotides align to TRBD2. Trimming removed 7 bases from V and 2 bases from J; junction bases left unmatched: 7. The CDR3 is made up of 14 amino acids. CDR1 and CDR2 from the germline V gene are MDHEN and SYDVKM. For the CDR3, the DNA is TGTGCCAGCATCAGCGGGAGTTTAACCTACGAGCAGTACTTC. It encodes CASISGSLTYEQYF.

Regarding this clone: Additional DNA sequences in this sample encode the identical CDR3. The V gene is TRBV29-1, the J gene TRBJ2-1; D is unclear. This CDR3 is built from 13 residues. The germline V and J ends were trimmed by 3 bases and 7 bases, with 13 bases remaining between them. Germline loops: CDR1 SQVTM, CDR2 ANQGSEA. CDR3 protein: CSVDDRQANEQFF. DNA for the CDR3: TGCAGCGTTGACGATCGGCAGGCTAATGAGCAGTTCTTC.

The gene calls are TRBV29-1 and TRBJ2-7; 8 nucleotides agree with TRBD1. Germline V CDR1 and CDR2: SQVTM, ANQGSEA. This CDR3 is 14 amino acids long. J lost 1 base, V lost 6 bases, and 8 bases had no gene match. The CDR3 loop reads CSVLPGTGSYEQYF. CDR3 DNA: TGCAGCGTCTTACCCGGGACAGGTTCCTACGAGCAGTACTTC.

V and J are TRBV2 and TRBJ2-2, with 7 bases aligning to TRBD1. The V segment lost 2 bases and the J segment 11 bases; nucleotides outside the gene matches: 8. CDR1 is SNHLY and CDR2 is FYNNEI in the germline V gene. The CDR3 covers 14 residues. Here the CDR3 DNA reads TGTGCCAGCAGTGAAATGGACAGGATTGGTGAGCTGTTTTTT. Translated, it gives CASSEMDRIGELFF.

The chain joins TRBV4-1 to TRBJ2-7, with TRBD1 matching 9 bases. The CDR3 extends over 16 amino acids. The trim removed 0 bases at V and 5 bases at J, leaving 8 bases unmatched. From germline, CDR1 is MGHRA and CDR2 YSYEKL. CDR3 coding DNA: TGCGCCAGCAGCCAAGATAAGGGACAGGGTCACGACGAGCAGTACTTC. Amino acid sequence: CASSQDKGQGHDEQYF.

J is TRBJ2-3 and V is TRBV10-1; D unclear. Germline CDR1 is WNHNN and CDR2 is SYGVQD (reference sequence). With 0 bases removed from V and 2 bases from J, the gap between germline ends came to 6 bases. CDR3 length: 14 residues. This CDR3 is CASSESLSTDTQYF. In DNA form, the CDR3 reads TGCGCCAGCAGTGAGTCGCTATCCACAGATACGCAGTATTTT.

This clone was counted once. The chain uses TRBV7-9 and TRBJ2-3; 11 bases align to TRBD2. The V segment lost 4 bases and the J segment 3 bases; nucleotides outside the gene matches: 9. This CDR3 has 17 residues. Germline CDR1 SEHNR, CDR2 FQNEAQ (reference sequence). The CDR3 bases are TGTGCCAGCAGCTCTCTTCTAGCGGGAGGACTGACAGATACGCAGTATTTT. Protein: CASSSLLAGGLTDTQYF.

This clone showed up many times. This sequence joins TRBV6-4 and TRBJ2-1, with D perhaps TRBD1 (5 bases). The V end was cut by 0 bases, the J end by 7 bases, with 16 bases between. The germline V gene has CDR1 MRHNA and CDR2 SNTAGT. CDR3 size: 16 residues. CDR3 region: CASSDSIEGPGNEQFF. In nucleotides, the CDR3 is TGTGCCAGCAGTGACTCGATAGAAGGGCCAGGGAATGAGCAGTTCTTC.

In this sample, this clone turned up once. This chain links TRBV7-9 with TRBJ2-1; 7 bases fit TRBD2. V gave up 6 bases and J gave up 5 bases; unmatched junction bases: 10. Per germline, CDR1 SEHNR and CDR2 FQNEAQ (reference sequence). The CDR3 spans 15 residues. In DNA form, the CDR3 reads TGTGCCAGCAGGTCTTGGGGAGGGCAGAACAATGAGCAGTTCTTC. Its protein is CASRSWGGQNNEQFF.

The CDR3 loop reads CASSLVAGTEAFF. For the CDR3, the DNA is TGTGCCAGCAGTTTAGTGGCAGGCACTGAAGCTTTCTTT. V usage is TRBV27 and J usage is TRBJ1-1, with no clear D. Germline-derived CDR1 and CDR2 are MNHEY and SMNVEV (reference sequence). The CDR3 length is 13 residues. The V and J ends lost 2 bases and 4 bases respectively, with 8 bases between them.

V gene TRBV10-1 combines with J gene TRBJ2-1, with TRBD2 identical over 10 bases. Germline lookup yields CDR1 WNHNN and CDR2 SYGVQD (reference sequence). V gave up 5 bases and J gave up 4 bases; unmatched junction bases: 8. The CDR3 consists of 16 residues. The DNA for the CDR3 is TGCGCCAGCAGTCTCCCCGGGACTAGCGAATACAATGAGCAGTTCTTC. Its translation: CASSLPGTSEYNEQFF.

CDR3 sequence (DNA): TGTGCCAGCAGCCGGACTAGGCGCACAGATACGCAGTATTTT. Its protein product is CASSRTRRTDTQYF. The chain employs TRBV2 and TRBJ2-3; 7 nucleotides line up with TRBD2. V shed 6 bases and J 1 base; nucleotides not matched to a gene: 4. There are 14 residues in the CDR3. Germline V gene sequence: CDR1 SNHLY, CDR2 FYNNEI. Combining the CDR3 with reference TRBV2 and TRBJ2-3 gives the whole variable domain EPEVTQTPSHQVTQMGQEVILRCVPISNHLYFYWYRQILGQKVEFLVSFYNNEISEKSEIFDDQFSVERPDGSNFTLKIRSTKLEDSAMYFCASSRTRRTDTQYFGPGTRLTVL.

The rearrangement uses TRBV11-2 and TRBJ2-7; D might be TRBD2 (5 bases). Germline loops: CDR1 SGHAT, CDR2 FQNNGV. V was trimmed by 1 base and J by 6 bases, leaving 13 bases between them. The CDR3 totals 14 residues. The CDR3 is CASSLGPGRGEQYF. The CDR3 nucleotides read TGTGCCAGCAGCTTAGGTCCCGGTCGGGGCGAGCAGTACTTC.